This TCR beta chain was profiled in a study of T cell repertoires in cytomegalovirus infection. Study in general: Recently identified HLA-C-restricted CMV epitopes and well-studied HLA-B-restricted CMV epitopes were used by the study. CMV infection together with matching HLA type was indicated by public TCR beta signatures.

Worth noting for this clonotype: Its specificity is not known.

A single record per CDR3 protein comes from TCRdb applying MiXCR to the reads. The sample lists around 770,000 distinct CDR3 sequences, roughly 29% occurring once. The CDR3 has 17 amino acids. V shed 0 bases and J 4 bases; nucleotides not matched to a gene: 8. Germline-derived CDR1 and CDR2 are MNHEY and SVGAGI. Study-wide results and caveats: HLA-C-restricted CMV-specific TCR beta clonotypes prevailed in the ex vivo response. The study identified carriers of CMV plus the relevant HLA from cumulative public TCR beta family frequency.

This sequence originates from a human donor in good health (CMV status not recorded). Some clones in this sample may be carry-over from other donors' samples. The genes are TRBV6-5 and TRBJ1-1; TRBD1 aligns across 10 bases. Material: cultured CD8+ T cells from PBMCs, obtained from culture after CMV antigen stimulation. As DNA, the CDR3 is TGTGCCAGCAGTTACTCGAGACAGGGGGCTGCGGGCACTGAAGCTTTCTTT. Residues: CASSYSRQGAAGTEAFF.